These 13 T cell receptor beta chains were sequenced from one sample in a study of T cells in localized non-small cell lung cancer. The method was immunoSEQ multiplex PCR; TCRdb's version includes in-frame clones alone and lacks a portion of them. The sample holds over 4,500 clones, about 85% seen once. The sequencing here drew on PBMCs, taken before any cancer treatment. These receptor sequences come from a woman between 35 and 70 years old with stage II lung adenocarcinoma.

The chain has TRBV30 and TRBJ2-1; D might be TRBD1 (5 bases). Germline V lookup: CDR1 GTSNPN, CDR2 SVGIG (reference sequence). Trimming removed 5 bases at V and 4 bases at J, with 15 bases between. The CDR3 has 14 residues. CDR3 nucleotide sequence: TGTGCCTGGGAGGAACAGGTCTCTTACAATGAGCAGTTCTTC. Its translation: CAWEEQVSYNEQFF. The full variable domain, completed using reference TRBV30 and TRBJ2-1, is SQTIHQWPATLVQPVGSPLSLECTVEGTSNPNLYWYRQAAGRGLQLLFYSVGIGQISSEVPQNLSASRPQDRQFILSSKKLLLSDSGFYLCAWEEQVSYNEQFFGPGTRLTVL.

V is TRBV5-1 and J is TRBJ1-5; the D is unclear. The germline CDR1 and CDR2 sequences are SGHRS and YFSETQ. This CDR3 has 15 amino acids. V was cut by 0 bases and J by 4 bases, with 11 bases left in between. The CDR3 sequence: CASSLDGSWNQPQHF. In DNA, the CDR3 is TGCGCCAGCAGCTTGGATGGGTCGTGGAATCAGCCCCAGCATTTT.

V is TRBV6-6 and J is TRBJ1-1; D is uncertain. Germline lookup yields CDR1 MNHNY and CDR2 SVGAGI (reference sequence). Trimming took 0 bases from V and 7 from J, leaving 12 bases between them. CDR3 length equals 14 residues. CDR3 protein: CASSYSRWAVEAFF. The CDR3 bases are TGTGCCAGCAGTTACTCCCGGTGGGCAGTTGAAGCTTTCTTT.

V usage is TRBV6-1 and J usage is TRBJ1-6; no definite D call. The CDR3 contains 14 residues. Germline lookup yields CDR1 MNHNS and CDR2 SASEGT. The V and J ends lost 4 bases and 1 base respectively, with 5 bases between them. CDR3 sequence: CASSGRSYNSPLHF. CDR3 in DNA: TGTGCCAGCAGTGGGAGATCCTATAATTCACCCCTCCACTTT.

The chain recombines TRBV29-1 with TRBJ1-1, with D possibly matching TRBD1 (6 bases). Germline V CDR1 and CDR2: SQVTM, ANQGSEA. CDR3 length: 14 amino acids. In nucleotides, the CDR3 is TGCATTAGCACAGGGTACGCCGGGCGCACTGAAGCTTTCTTT. It yields the protein CISTGYAGRTEAFF.

By share, this clone counts as large. The chain recombines TRBV5-8 with TRBJ2-7; possible D gene TRBD2, 6 bases. In germline, CDR1 is SGHTS, CDR2 YDEGEE. The CDR3 consists of 13 residues. The ends were cut back, 2 bases at V and 4 bases at J, with 10 bases in the middle. CDR3 nucleotides: TGTGCCAGCAGCTTCGCGGGGAAATACGAGCAGTACTTC. This sequence encodes CASSFAGKYEQYF.

In its sample, this clone was seen a few times. The V call is TRBV5-4, the J call TRBJ2-1; the match to TRBD2 covers 11 bases. Per the germline V gene, CDR1 is SGHNT and CDR2 is YYREEE (reference sequence). The J segment lost 3 bases and the V segment lost 5 bases, leaving 4 bases of the junction unmatched. The CDR3 spans 15 residues. CDR3 bases: TGTGCCAGCAGTTCCGGGACTAGCGGCTACAATGAGCAGTTCTTC. Translated, it gives CASSSGTSGYNEQFF.

This sequence joins TRBV2 and TRBJ2-7, with 8 bases that match TRBD1. Per the germline V gene, CDR1 is SNHLY and CDR2 is FYNNEI. V was clipped by 6 bases and J by 6 bases; unmatched bases: 4. This CDR3 spans 12 amino acids. CDR3 nucleotides: TGTGCCAGCAGAGGGACAGGCCGCGAGCAGTACTTC. This encodes CASRGTGREQYF. Supplemented by reference TRBV2 and TRBJ2-7, the full variable domain reads EPEVTQTPSHQVTQMGQEVILRCVPISNHLYFYWYRQILGQKVEFLVSFYNNEISEKSEIFDDQFSVERPDGSNFTLKIRSTKLEDSAMYFCASRGTGREQYFGPGTRLTVT.

The chain joins TRBV9 to TRBJ1-4; D possibly corresponds to TRBD1 (6 bases). The V end was cut by 3 bases, the J end by 5 bases, with 11 bases between. Germline CDR1 is SGDLS and CDR2 is YYNGEE. The CDR3 loop spans 14 amino acids. The chain's CDR3 is CASSAGRGNEKLFF. As DNA, the CDR3 is TGTGCCAGCAGCGCAGGGAGGGGGAATGAAAAACTGTTTTTT.

This clone was counted a few times. V is TRBV6-1 and J is TRBJ1-5; 7 bases match TRBD1. Germline lookup yields CDR1 MNHNS and CDR2 SASEGT. Trimming took 2 bases from V and 2 from J; bases not matched to a gene: 9. The CDR3 loop spans 17 amino acids. The CDR3, as DNA: TGTGCCAGCAGTGAATACAGGGGAGGTTTTGGCAATCAGCCCCAGCATTTT. This translates into CASSEYRGGFGNQPQHF.

Of note for this clone: Other DNA sequences of this sample code for an identical CDR3. V usage is TRBV6-1 and J usage is TRBJ1-1, with a possible D match to TRBD1 (5 bases). The germline V and J ends were trimmed by 7 bases and 2 bases, with 8 bases remaining between them. The germline V gene encodes CDR1 MNHNS and CDR2 SASEGT. The CDR3 has 12 amino acids. The CDR3 DNA reads TGTGCCAGCACCAGGGTAAACACTGAAGCTTTCTTT. Amino acids: CASTRVNTEAFF.

J is TRBJ2-1 and V is TRBV20-1; D gene ambiguous. The CDR3 has 10 residues. V lost 5 bases and J 5 bases, leaving 4 bases between the germline ends. Per germline, CDR1 DFQATT and CDR2 SNEGSKA (reference sequence). CDR3 coding DNA: TGCAGTGCTTGGGACAATGAGCAGTTCTTC. Its translation is CSAWDNEQFF.

This chain connects TRBV12-5 to TRBJ1-1, with TRBD1 matching over 11 bases. Germline CDR1 is LGHNT and CDR2 is FRNRAP. This CDR3 contains 15 residues. Trimming removed 4 bases from V and 1 base from J; junction bases left unmatched: 2. CDR3 nucleotides: TGTGCTAGTGGTTCCGGACAGGGGGCGAACACTGAAGCTTTCTTT. Residues: CASGSGQGANTEAFF.